One and the same sample provided the 22 T cell receptor beta chains below, sequenced in a study of CXCR3-negative and CXCR3-positive naive CD8 T cells. Study outcomes and limitations: Against CXCR3-negative naive cells, CXCR3-positive naive cells showed more hydrophobic TRB CDR3s.

In preparing the TRB cDNA libraries, 5' RACE with UMI labels was used. TCRdb reprocessed the 5' RACE reads and keeps a single row for each CDR3 protein, giving no DNA. This table lists tens of thousands of distinct CDR3 sequences. Their antigens are not known. Sequenced input: naive CXCR3+ CD8+ T cells from blood. Subset indicated: CD45RO-CCR7+CD27+CD95- naive CD8+ T cells expressing CXCR3 (TNR3+). These TCRs come from a human donor in good health. Some clones in this sample may be carry-over from other donors' samples.

The CDR3 is CASSSSGANVLTF. This chain links TRBV12-3 or TRBV12-4 with TRBJ2-6. This CDR3 is 13 amino acids long.

J is TRBJ2-1 and V is TRBV15; absent DNA, TCRdb's TRBD2 call cannot be checked. There are 15 residues in the CDR3. Germline assignment: CDR1 LNHNV and CDR2 YYDKDF (reference sequence). CDR3: CATSRDREANNEQFF.

This rearrangement joins TRBV7-9 to TRBJ2-1; TCRdb returns TRBD1, unconfirmable since there is no DNA. The CDR3 totals 14 residues. Germline V CDR1 and CDR2: SEHNR, FQNEAQ (reference sequence). This chain's CDR3 is CASSLSGATNEQFF.

The chain uses TRBV12-3 or TRBV12-4 and TRBJ1-3; TCRdb's D gene call, TRBD1, goes unchecked for lack of DNA. The CDR3 loop spans 15 amino acids. The CDR3 spells CASSLGGYSGNTIYF.

CDR3: CASSWTVYEQYF. The chain links TRBV11-2 to TRBJ2-7; checking the TCRdb D call of TRBD1 is not possible without DNA. This CDR3 region has 12 residues. CDR1 is SGHAT and CDR2 is FQNNGV in the germline V gene.

The rearrangement uses TRBV28 and TRBJ2-7; the D call from TCRdb, TRBD2, cannot be confirmed without DNA. Germline CDR1 MDHEN, CDR2 SYDVKM. There are 14 residues in the CDR3. This CDR3 reads CASRRTGLAEEQYF.

V gene TRBV7-2 combines with J gene TRBJ2-7. The CDR3 is made up of 14 amino acids. Germline-derived CDR1 and CDR2 are SGHTA and FQGNSA. CDR3 in amino acids: CASSLAVSSYEQYF.

The chain recombines TRBV27 with TRBJ2-7; with no DNA, the TCRdb D assignment of TRBD1 cannot be verified. CDR1 is MNHEY and CDR2 is SMNVEV in the germline V gene (reference sequence). This CDR3 comprises 15 residues. The CDR3 reads CASFLVRTGPYEQYF.

The chain joins TRBV25-1 to TRBJ1-2. This CDR3 is 14 amino acids long. The V gene's germline CDR1 is MGHDK and CDR2 SYGVNS. The CDR3 loop reads CASSESREVDGYTF.

The V call is TRBV4-3, the J call TRBJ2-7. CDR3 length equals 16 residues. CDR1 is LGHNA and CDR2 is YSLEER in the germline V gene. The CDR3 sequence is CASSQDAAGSSYEQYF.

CDR3 protein: CASSQDSFGTAYNSPLHF. J is TRBJ1-6 and V is TRBV4-2; TCRdb's D gene call, TRBD1, goes unchecked for lack of DNA. This CDR3 is built from 18 residues. Per germline, CDR1 LGHNA and CDR2 YNFKEQ.

V and J are TRBV12-5 and TRBJ2-2; the TCRdb call, TRBD1, lacks DNA for checking. This CDR3 comprises 16 residues. Looked up from germline, CDR1 is LGHNT and CDR2 is FRNRAP. This CDR3 reads CASGSQVNRGTGELFF.

The chain employs TRBV7-9 and TRBJ2-5. From germline, CDR1 is SEHNR and CDR2 FQNEAQ (reference sequence). The CDR3 runs to 13 residues. CDR3 residues: CASSELLQETQYF.

V gene TRBV18 combines with J gene TRBJ1-1. The CDR3 spans 11 residues. Germline V CDR1 and CDR2: KGHSH, LQKENI. The CDR3: CASSPVTEAFF.

This chain uses TRBV29-1 with TRBJ1-1; TCRdb selects TRBD1, and the lack of DNA leaves this call unchecked. The CDR3 length is 13 residues. CDR1 and CDR2 from the germline V gene are SQVTM and ANQGSEA. CDR3 protein: CSARTGYEPEAFF.

CDR3 sequence reads: CASAPSRGGQYF. The V and J genes are TRBV6-5 and TRBJ2-5; the TCRdb call, TRBD1, lacks DNA for checking. Germline assignment: CDR1 MNHEY and CDR2 SVGAGI. The CDR3 runs 12 residues.

The rearrangement uses TRBV7-3 and TRBJ1-1; the TRBD1 assignment by TCRdb is unverifiable without DNA. Germline V gene lookup returns CDR1 SGHTA and CDR2 FQGTGA. The CDR3 has 15 residues. CDR3 loop: CASNFSGTGETEAFF.

The chain couples TRBV7-2 to TRBJ2-2; TCRdb calls TRBD2, which cannot be checked without DNA. CDR3 size: 15 residues. Germline CDR1 and CDR2: SGHTA and FQGNSA. This CDR3 reads CASSLGTYRSGELFF.

V usage is TRBV27 and J usage is TRBJ2-1. In germline, CDR1 is MNHEY, CDR2 SMNVEV (reference sequence). The CDR3 is 14 residues long. CDR3: CASSLLSSYNEQFF.

The chain links TRBV29-1 to TRBJ1-4; the TCRdb D gene call, TRBD1, has no DNA to confirm it. The germline V gene has CDR1 SQVTM and CDR2 ANQGSEA. The CDR3 covers 14 residues. CDR3: CSVPSGATNEKLFF.

This chain connects TRBV28 to TRBJ2-1. CDR1 and CDR2 (germline): MDHEN, SYDVKM. CDR3 length: 14 residues. The CDR3 region is CASSRGSSYNEQFF.

The chain carries TRBV28 and TRBJ2-5; TCRdb's D call of TRBD2 is untestable without DNA. CDR3 length: 17 residues. CDR1 MDHEN and CDR2 SYDVKM come from the germline V gene. CDR3 region: CASSSSRAGGPQETQYF.